Listed below are T cell receptor beta chains from one sample, sequenced in a study of T cell changes during pregnancy in multiple sclerosis. Libraries were prepared by immunoSEQ multiplex PCR; TCRdb keeps only in-frame clonotypes and omits some of them. Here the sample spans 60,000 or so clones, roughly nine tenths being singletons. This sample comprised peripheral blood, obtained before pregnancy. The receptor set was obtained from a female donor with multiple sclerosis, enrolled in a pregnancy study. CDR3s include the opening cysteine and the closing phenylalanine or tryptophan. A D gene is named only where the DNA matches it firmly. A row's size may be missing; if present it is once, few, many or a size class.

>TRBD1|TRBV7-8|TRBJ1-1|-
CASSFPRDRGVQRAFF
TGTGCCAGCAGCTTTCCCCGGGACAGGGGGGTTCAGAGAGCTTTCTTT
>-|TRBV10-3|TRBJ2-7|few
CAINIQGSDEQYF
TGTGCCATCAACATTCAGGGGAGCGACGAGCAGTACTTC
>-|TRBV18|TRBJ1-5|-
CASSPGLDQPQHF
TGTGCCAGCTCACCAGGCTTGGATCAGCCCCAGCATTTT
>-|TRBV5-1|TRBJ1-4|-
CASSLGQPNEKLFF
TGCGCCAGCAGCTTGGGACAGCCTAATGAAAAACTGTTTTTT
>TRBD1|TRBV18|TRBJ1-2|-
CASSTLVGQGGYTF
TGTGCCAGCTCAACATTAGTCGGACAGGGCGGCTACACCTTC
>TRBD2|TRBV6-4|TRBJ2-3|few
CASSTGGDTDTQYF
TGTGCCAGCAGTACCGGGGGGGACACAGATACGCAGTATTTT
>-|TRBV4-1|TRBJ1-2|many
CASSHRGQDGYTF
TGCGCCAGCAGCCACAGGGGTCAAGATGGCTACACCTTC
>TRBD1|TRBV9|TRBJ2-7|-
CASTPRVGTGDEQYF
TGTGCCAGCACCCCAAGAGTAGGGACAGGGGACGAGCAGTACTTC
>-|TRBV18|TRBJ1-1|once
CASSVDRHTEAFF
TGTGCCAGCTCAGTAGACAGGCACACTGAAGCTTTCTTT
>-|TRBV12-5|TRBJ1-2|-
CASGLPGGRGYTF
TGTGCTAGTGGTTTGCCCGGGGGGAGGGGCTACACCTTC
>-|TRBV9|TRBJ1-2|few
CASSVGTAYGYTF
TGTGCCAGCAGCGTAGGGACAGCCTATGGCTACACCTTC
>-|TRBV5-1|TRBJ2-3|-
CASSLGPWAGDTQYF
TGCGCCAGCAGCTTGGGACCTTGGGCGGGAGATACGCAGTATTTT
>-|TRBV9|TRBJ2-5|-
CASSVGWLGQETQYF
TGTGCCAGCAGCGTAGGTTGGCTAGGTCAAGAGACCCAGTACTTC
>TRBD1|TRBV9|TRBJ2-3|-
CASSVDRGADTQYF
TGTGCCAGCAGCGTAGACAGGGGTGCAGATACGCAGTATTTT
>TRBD1|TRBV7-3|TRBJ1-2|-
CASSLTGQGEGYTF
TGTGCCAGCAGCTTAACGGGACAGGGTGAAGGCTACACCTTC
>-|TRBV6-6|TRBJ2-3|-
CASSNPSTSTDTQYF
TGTGCCAGCAGCAACCCTTCGACTAGCACAGATACGCAGTATTTT
>TRBD2|TRBV5-4|TRBJ2-7|-
CASSFWTSGGPLVSEQYF
TGTGCCAGCAGCTTTTGGACTAGCGGGGGGCCCTTAGTAAGCGAGCAGTACTTC
>TRBD1|TRBV6-4|TRBJ1-2|once
CASSLHGQGEYGYTF
TGTGCCAGCAGCCTCCACGGACAGGGGGAGTATGGCTACACCTTC
>-|TRBV6-4|TRBJ2-2|-
CASSDSGAAGELFF
TGTGCCAGCAGTGACTCAGGGGCTGCCGGGGAGCTGTTTTTT
>-|TRBV25-1|TRBJ2-2|-
CASRYGMNTGELFF
TGTGCCAGCAGATACGGGATGAACACCGGGGAGCTGTTTTTT
>TRBD2|TRBV4-1|TRBJ2-2|-
CASSPMGGDTGELFF
TGCGCCAGCAGTCCGATGGGGGGGGACACCGGGGAGCTGTTTTTT
>TRBD1|TRBV23-1|TRBJ2-5|-
CASSQSGQGLETQYF
TGCGCCAGCAGTCAATCGGGACAGGGTTTGGAGACCCAGTACTTC
>-|TRBV2|TRBJ1-5|-
CASTPQGIGQPQHF
TGTGCCAGCACACCACAGGGCATCGGCCAGCCCCAGCATTTT
>TRBD2|TRBV5-1|TRBJ2-3|-
CASSYTLAGGITDTQYF
TGCGCCAGCAGTTATACCCTAGCGGGGGGCATCACAGATACGCAGTATTTT
>-|TRBV10-3|TRBJ2-7|-
CAISDPGDEQYF
TGTGCCATCAGTGATCCCGGTGACGAGCAGTACTTC
>TRBD1|TRBV27|TRBJ2-7|few
CASSLSMAGGSEQYF
TGTGCCAGCAGTTTATCGATGGCAGGGGGCAGCGAGCAGTACTTC
>-|TRBV2|TRBJ1-2|-
CASSEGAGLYGYTF
TGTGCCAGCAGTGAAGGGGCAGGACTCTATGGCTACACCTTC
>TRBD2|TRBV7-6|TRBJ2-1|-
CASSLSSGGYNEQFF
TGTGCCAGCAGCTTAAGTAGCGGGGGCTACAATGAGCAGTTCTTC
>TRBD1|TRBV6-6|TRBJ2-1|-
CASSGQVYNEQFF
TGTGCCAGCAGCGGACAGGTTTACAATGAGCAGTTCTTC
>TRBD1|TRBV5-6|TRBJ1-2|-
CASSLGAAGGYGYTF
TGTGCCAGCAGCTTGGGGGCTGCAGGGGGCTATGGCTACACCTTC
>-|TRBV5-4|TRBJ2-5|-
CASSPAGGGGGETQYF
TGTGCCAGCAGCCCCGCAGGTGGGGGAGGTGGAGAGACCCAGTACTTC
>-|TRBV9|TRBJ1-1|-
CASSPPWGSAEAFF
TGTGCCAGCAGCCCACCCTGGGGTAGCGCTGAAGCTTTCTTT
>TRBD1|TRBV10-3|TRBJ2-2|-
CAISRDRPAGELFF
TGTGCCATCAGCCGGGACAGACCAGCCGGGGAGCTGTTTTTT
>-|TRBV6-4|TRBJ2-6|-
CASSEEGSGANVLTF
TGTGCCAGCAGTGAAGAGGGCTCTGGGGCCAACGTCCTGACTTTC
>TRBD1|TRBV7-2|TRBJ2-2|-
CASSTRQGWRTGELFF
TGTGCCAGCAGCACCCGACAGGGATGGCGCACCGGGGAGCTGTTTTTT
>-|TRBV7-7|TRBJ2-2|-
CASAPAGHTGELFF
TGTGCCAGCGCTCCGGCGGGCCACACCGGGGAGCTGTTTTTT
>-|TRBV27|TRBJ1-2|-
CAIRSNYGYTF
TGTGCCATCAGGAGTAACTATGGCTACACCTTC
>-|TRBV19|TRBJ1-5|-
CASSSQGGNQPQHF
TGTGCCAGTAGTAGCCAGGGTGGCAATCAGCCCCAGCATTTT
>TRBD1|TRBV7-9|TRBJ1-4|-
CASSGGTGRNEKLFF
TGTGCCAGCAGCGGAGGGACAGGGCGAAATGAAAAACTGTTTTTT
>-|TRBV10-3|TRBJ2-1|-
CAISELRGNEQFF
TGTGCCATCAGTGAGCTCCGGGGTAATGAGCAGTTCTTC
>-|TRBV7-9|TRBJ1-1|-
CASSLHITEAFF
TGTGCCAGCAGCTTACACATTACTGAAGCTTTCTTT